This TCR beta chain originates from a study of blood T cells in healthy people across ages. For the second PCR, which ran for 7 to 11 cycles, a sample-barcoded 5' primer and a J-beta primer mix were used. In TCRdb, the 5' RACE reads were re-called with MiXCR into one record per CDR3 protein. The table records some 890,000 distinct CDR3 sequences, almost 30% of them present only once. The CDR3 spans 14 residues. Trimming pared 6 bases from V and 5 bases from J, leaving 14 bases between. The V gene's germline CDR1 is MDHEN and CDR2 SYDVKM. This sample also belongs to another study, concerning T cells of mothers and their children.

The chain has TRBV28 and TRBJ1-5; D gene uncertain. The sample was blood. The TCR was taken from a woman aged 40 to 49 in good health. The CDR3 DNA follows: TGTGCCAGCAGCCGATCAGGTGCTGATCAGCCCCAGCATTTT. This translates into CASSRSGADQPQHF.